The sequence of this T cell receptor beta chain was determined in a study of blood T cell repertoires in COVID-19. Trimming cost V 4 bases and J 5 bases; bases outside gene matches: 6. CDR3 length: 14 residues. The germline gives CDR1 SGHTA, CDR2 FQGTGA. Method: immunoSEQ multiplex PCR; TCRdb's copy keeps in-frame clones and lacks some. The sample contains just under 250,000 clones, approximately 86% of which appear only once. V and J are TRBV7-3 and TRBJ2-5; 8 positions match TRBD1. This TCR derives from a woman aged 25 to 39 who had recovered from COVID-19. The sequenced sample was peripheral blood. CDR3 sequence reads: CASSSGQGRETQYF. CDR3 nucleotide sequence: TGTGCCAGCAGCTCCGGACAGGGCAGGGAGACCCAGTACTTC.